This T cell receptor beta chain was sequenced during a study of blood T cells in healthy people across ages. Findings of the study overall: As age increased, TCR beta diversity per million T cells fell in a roughly linear fashion. PBMCs went unsorted, and a conclusive naive versus antigen-experienced comparison was therefore prevented.

In the case of this clonotype: The antigen remains unidentified.

The CDR3 is made up of 16 amino acids. V shed 0 bases, J shed 6 bases, and the junction held 8 bases outside the gene matches. CDR1 and CDR2 (germline): SGHTA, FQGNSA. Using a J-beta primer mix together with a sample-barcoded 5' primer, a second PCR was run for roughly 7 to 12 cycles. The template-switch adaptor, which had 12 random nucleotides, put a tag on each cDNA molecule. TCRdb recomputed calls from the 5' RACE reads with MiXCR, one row per CDR3 protein. The sample records 1.8 million or so distinct CDR3 sequences, around 42% being singletons. V and J are TRBV7-2 and TRBJ1-2, with 9 bases identical to TRBD1. Sequenced input: blood. The sequence came from a human donor in good health. The CDR3 coding sequence is TGTGCCAGCAGCTTAGCGCCCACAGGGGGCGATGATGGCTACACCTTC. Amino acid sequence: CASSLAPTGGDDGYTF. The entire variable domain, with the rest obtained from reference TRBV7-2 and TRBJ1-2, is as follows: GAGVSQSPSNKVTEKGKDVELRCDPISGHTALYWYRQSLGQGLEFLIYFQGNSAPDKSGLPSDRFSAERTGGSVSTLTIQRTQQEDSAVYLCASSLAPTGGDDGYTFGSGTRLTVV.